This entry lists 32 T cell receptor beta chains sequenced from one sample in a study of blood T cell repertoires in COVID-19. Profiling relied on immunoSEQ multiplex PCR, and the TCRdb table lists in-frame clones only, not all of them. The sample has 120,000 to 150,000 clones, roughly 89% seen once. The sample comprised peripheral blood. All receptors derive from a woman aged 45-60 years with acute or convalescent COVID-19.

The chain carries TRBV6-1 and TRBJ1-6, with D maybe TRBD1 (6 bases). Trimming took 2 bases from V and 10 from J, leaving 18 bases between them. The CDR3 consists of 16 residues. Germline CDR1 is MNHNS and CDR2 is SASEGT. The CDR3 region is CASSENRNRVNSPLHF. CDR3 sequence (DNA): TGTGCCAGCAGTGAAAATAGAAACAGGGTCAACTCACCCCTCCACTTT.

The CDR3 loop reads CASSVGQGGYGYTF. CDR3 sequence (DNA): TGTGCCAGCAGCGTTGGACAGGGGGGCTATGGCTACACCTTC. This chain connects TRBV7-3 to TRBJ1-2; TRBD1 agrees at 10 bases. The CDR3 is 14 amino acids. Germline CDR1 reads SGHTA; CDR2 reads FQGTGA. The ends lost 5 bases at V and 4 bases at J; junction bases unmatched: 4.

The table lists this clone with a count of one. The J gene is TRBJ1-1, the V gene TRBV29-1, with D tentatively TRBD1 (6 bases). This CDR3 is built from 13 residues. Per germline, CDR1 SQVTM and CDR2 ANQGSEA. V gave up 3 bases and J gave up 8 bases, with 16 bases separating them. DNA for the CDR3: TGCAGCGTTGAGAAAGGGGGGGGGCAGGAAGCTTTCTTT. Translation gives CSVEKGGGQEAFF.

The genes are TRBV28 and TRBJ1-3, with a tentative D call TRBD1 (5 bases). Looked up from germline, CDR1 is MDHEN and CDR2 is SYDVKM. The CDR3 runs to 16 residues. Between the trimmed V and J ends, which lost 2 bases and 8 bases, there was a span of 19 bases. CDR3 sequence: CASSLNMLTAWDTIYF. CDR3 in DNA: TGTGCCAGCAGTTTAAATATGCTGACAGCATGGGACACCATATATTTT.

The CDR3 DNA follows: TGCGCCGGGAGGGCTACCACTGAAGCTTTCTTT. Translation: CAGRATTEAFF. The rearrangement uses TRBV10-1 and TRBJ1-1, with D uncertain. The V gene's germline CDR1 is WNHNN and CDR2 SYGVQD (reference sequence). V lost 11 bases and J 4 bases, leaving 11 bases between the germline ends. This CDR3 spans 11 amino acids.

The chain couples TRBV3-1 (or the pseudogene TRBV3-2) to TRBJ1-1; D unclear. This CDR3 has 15 residues. V lost 0 bases, J lost 0 bases, and 8 bases lay in between. The germline gives CDR1 LGHDT, CDR2 YNNKEL (reference sequence). The CDR3 nucleotides read TGTGCCAGCAGCCAAGATTGGAGATTGAACACTGAAGCTTTCTTT. Translating gives CASSQDWRLNTEAFF.

V and J are TRBV9 and TRBJ1-1; no clear D gene. The CDR3 has 15 amino acids. V was clipped by 2 bases and J by 1 base, with 12 bases between them. Germline loops: CDR1 SGDLS, CDR2 YYNGEE. The CDR3 sequence: CASSVGIAWNTEAFF. CDR3 nucleotides: TGTGCCAGCAGCGTCGGTATCGCTTGGAACACTGAAGCTTTCTTT.

The V call is TRBV15, the J call TRBJ2-7; 10 bases align to TRBD1. Germline V gene lookup returns CDR1 LNHNV and CDR2 YYDKDF (reference sequence). The J segment lost 5 bases and the V segment lost 5 bases, leaving 9 bases of the junction unmatched. The CDR3 is 15 residues long. CDR3 protein: CATSVRQGAKDEQYF. The CDR3 DNA sequence: TGTGCCACCAGCGTCCGACAGGGGGCGAAAGACGAGCAGTACTTC.

This clone was picked up one time. This rearrangement joins TRBV19 to TRBJ1-1, with a possible D match to TRBD1 (5 bases). Per the germline V gene, CDR1 is LNHDA and CDR2 is SQIVND (reference sequence). This CDR3 region has 13 residues. V was cut by 5 bases and J by 5 bases, with 12 bases left in between. The CDR3 spells CASSFQGRTEAFF. CDR3 sequence (DNA): TGTGCCAGTAGTTTCCAGGGTCGAACTGAAGCTTTCTTT.

The chain employs TRBV6-5 and TRBJ1-1; the match to TRBD1 covers 8 bases. The germline V gene encodes CDR1 MNHEY and CDR2 SVGAGI. Trimming at V came to 7 bases and at J to 12 bases, leaving 10 bases not matched to a gene. This CDR3 is built from 12 residues. The chain's CDR3 is CASKDPGGRTFF. The CDR3, as DNA: TGTGCCAGCAAAGACCCAGGGGGCCGAACTTTCTTT.

V usage is TRBV19 and J usage is TRBJ2-5, with 12 bases identical to TRBD1. CDR1 LNHDA and CDR2 SQIVND come from the germline V gene (reference sequence). V dropped 7 bases and J dropped 4; count of bases not matched to a gene: 10. The CDR3 covers 16 residues. The CDR3 is CASTSGDRGHGETQYF. The CDR3 DNA reads as TGTGCCAGTACCTCGGGGGACAGGGGGCACGGAGAGACCCAGTACTTC.

The chain joins TRBV28 to TRBJ1-3, with D perhaps matching TRBD1 (5 bases). This CDR3 contains 16 residues. Germline assignment: CDR1 MDHEN and CDR2 SYDVKM. Trimming left V 1 base short and J 4 bases short, with 14 bases between. In nucleotides, the CDR3 is TGTGCCAGCAGTTTATCCTCCTCGACAGTCGGAAACACCATATATTTT. Amino acids: CASSLSSSTVGNTIYF.

This clone occurred once. The chain joins TRBV10-1 to TRBJ2-1; tentative D call: TRBD2 (6 bases). This CDR3 is built from 13 residues. CDR1 and CDR2 (germline): WNHNN, SYGVQD (reference sequence). V gave up 10 bases and J gave up 8 bases, with 18 bases separating them. This CDR3 is CATREGRYDEQFF. The CDR3 DNA is TGCGCCACCCGGGAAGGGAGGTACGATGAGCAGTTCTTC.

The rearrangement links TRBV19 to TRBJ1-5; 9 nucleotides match TRBD1. Trimming took 5 bases from V and 7 from J; bases not matched to a gene: 6. Germline assignment: CDR1 LNHDA and CDR2 SQIVND (reference sequence). There are 14 residues in the CDR3. The CDR3 DNA is TGTGCCAGTAGTGAGACAGGGGGTGAGCAGCCCCAGCATTTT. Amino acids: CASSETGGEQPQHF.

A single count supports this clone. The V gene is TRBV2, the J gene TRBJ2-1, with 12 bases aligning to TRBD2. Germline trimming cut 2 bases from V and 3 bases from J; bases unmatched to any gene: 11. The CDR3 covers 19 residues. CDR1 SNHLY and CDR2 FYNNEI come from the germline V gene. The CDR3 DNA sequence: TGTGCCAGCAGTGAAAGGGGCTCAAGGACTAGCGGGGTCTACAATGAGCAGTTCTTC. It translates to CASSERGSRTSGVYNEQFF. The whole variable domain, filled in from reference TRBV2 and TRBJ2-1, reads EPEVTQTPSHQVTQMGQEVILRCVPISNHLYFYWYRQILGQKVEFLVSFYNNEISEKSEIFDDQFSVERPDGSNFTLKIRSTKLEDSAMYFCASSERGSRTSGVYNEQFFGPGTRLTVL.

The chain carries TRBV9 and TRBJ1-2; D is possibly TRBD1 (5 bases). The V gene's germline CDR1 is SGDLS and CDR2 YYNGEE. The CDR3 length is 16 residues. The germline V and J ends were trimmed by 4 bases and 1 base, with 17 bases remaining between them. The CDR3 loop reads CASSSVRQTLNYGYTF. The CDR3, as DNA: TGTGCCAGCAGCTCGGTTAGACAGACGCTTAACTATGGCTACACCTTC.

Remarks on this clone: Within the sample, other DNA sequences also encode this same CDR3. CDR3 amino acids: CASSQGSGNTIYF. CDR3 bases: TGTGCCAGCAGCCAAGGGAGTGGAAACACCATATATTTT. V is TRBV6-5 and J is TRBJ1-3, with D unclear. The CDR3 has 13 residues. CDR1 MNHEY and CDR2 SVGAGI come from the germline V gene. V was cut by 6 bases and J by 3 bases, with 9 bases left in between.

The rearrangement uses TRBV12-5 and TRBJ1-3; a weak D match, TRBD1 (5 bases). This CDR3 is built from 15 residues. Germline CDR1 is LGHNT and CDR2 is FRNRAP. The V and J ends lost 7 bases and 2 bases respectively, with 15 bases between them. CDR3 sequence: CASAWGGEAGNTIYF. In nucleotides, the CDR3 is TGTGCTAGTGCTTGGGGCGGGGAGGCTGGAAACACCATATATTTT.

The genes are TRBV5-4 and TRBJ2-3; D unresolved. CDR3 size: 13 residues. The V gene's germline CDR1 is SGHNT and CDR2 YYREEE (reference sequence). V lost 4 bases and J 3 bases, leaving 9 bases between the germline ends. CDR3 coding DNA: TGTGCCAGCAGCCCCATGCTAACAGATACGCAGTATTTT. It specifies CASSPMLTDTQYF.

The chain recombines TRBV27 with TRBJ1-5; 9 bases agree with TRBD1. CDR3 size: 17 residues. Unmatched junction bases numbered 8, after V lost 3 bases and J lost 2 bases. In germline, CDR1 is MNHEY, CDR2 SMNVEV (reference sequence). The CDR3 bases are TGTGCCAGCAGTTTCCTTTGGACAGGGGTCCGCAATCAGCCCCAGCATTTT. Translated, it gives CASSFLWTGVRNQPQHF.

This rearrangement joins TRBV3-1 (or the pseudogene TRBV3-2) to TRBJ2-2; TRBD1 is a possible D gene (6 bases). Trimming took off 4 bases at V and 0 bases at J, with 18 bases between the two ends. The germline V gene encodes CDR1 LGHDT and CDR2 YNNKEL (reference sequence). The CDR3 is made up of 18 amino acids. In DNA form, the CDR3 reads TGTGCCAGCAGCCTAAGGGTTCCAGGGGCTACGAACACCGGGGAGCTGTTTTTT. Its protein product is CASSLRVPGATNTGELFF.

The rearrangement links TRBV24-1 to TRBJ2-7; weak D call: TRBD1 (5 bases). CDR1 is KGHDR and CDR2 is SFDVKD in the germline V gene. The V and J ends lost 10 bases and 4 bases respectively, with 16 bases between them. The CDR3 is 13 amino acids. CDR3 sequence: CATRSGNGYEQYF. Here the CDR3 DNA reads TGTGCCACACGCTCAGGGAACGGTTACGAGCAGTACTTC.

The chain employs TRBV5-4 and TRBJ2-5; the D gene is possibly TRBD2 (6 bases). CDR3 length: 15 residues. Trimming removed 3 bases at V and 2 bases at J, with 14 bases between. In germline, CDR1 is SGHNT, CDR2 YYREEE (reference sequence). The CDR3 spells CASSSTRGRQETQYF. The CDR3 DNA reads as TGTGCCAGCAGCTCGACTAGAGGCCGACAAGAGACCCAGTACTTC.

The CDR3: CASSENGNYGYTF. The CDR3 nucleotides read TGTGCCAGCAGTGAAAACGGTAACTATGGCTACACCTTC. This rearrangement joins TRBV25-1 to TRBJ1-2, with unresolved D. The germline V gene encodes CDR1 MGHDK and CDR2 SYGVNS. CDR3 length equals 13 residues. Trimming cost V 2 bases and J 1 base, with 5 bases left between them.

The rearrangement uses TRBV18 and TRBJ2-7; TRBD1 matches 8 bases. The CDR3 loop spans 13 amino acids. Germline CDR1 reads KGHSH; CDR2 reads LQKENI. V trimming: 4 bases; J trimming: 3 bases; junction bases outside the gene matches: 2. The CDR3 DNA is TGTGCCAGCTCACGTGACAGGGGCTACGAGCAGTACTTC. Protein sequence: CASSRDRGYEQYF.

DNA for the CDR3: TGTGCCAGCAGCCAAGTTGACGGGACAGGGGGGACTGAAGCTTTCTTT. This encodes CASSQVDGTGGTEAFF. This chain connects TRBV14 to TRBJ1-1, with TRBD1 identical over 11 bases. Germline CDR1 is SGHDN and CDR2 is FVKESK. The CDR3 length is 16 residues. V was clipped by 1 base and J by 5 bases; unmatched bases: 6.

V is TRBV7-3 and J is TRBJ1-2; TRBD1 matches at 9 bases. This CDR3 region has 14 residues. Germline values: CDR1 SGHTA, CDR2 FQGTGA. With 5 bases clipped from V and 8 bases from J, the junction kept 9 bases outside the gene matches. The DNA of the CDR3 is TGTGCCAGCAGCCCCATCGGGGACAGGGTAGGCTACACCTTC. Its protein is CASSPIGDRVGYTF.

J is TRBJ2-5 and V is TRBV24-1; D possibly corresponds to TRBD2 (6 bases). Trimming removed 6 bases at V and 7 bases at J, with 14 bases between. In germline, CDR1 is KGHDR, CDR2 SFDVKD. The CDR3 loop spans 13 amino acids. The chain's CDR3 is CATSLGDSATQYF. Here the CDR3 DNA reads TGTGCCACCAGTCTTGGGGACTCAGCGACCCAGTACTTC.

The chain employs TRBV3-1 (or the pseudogene TRBV3-2) and TRBJ1-1; perhaps TRBD1 as D (5 bases). This CDR3 is built from 14 residues. Germline-derived CDR1 and CDR2 are LGHDT and YNNKEL (reference sequence). Trimming took 1 base from V and 4 from J, leaving 10 bases between them. CDR3 residues: CASSQGRVATEAFF. The CDR3 nucleotides read TGTGCCAGCAGCCAAGGCAGGGTGGCCACTGAAGCTTTCTTT.

The rearrangement joins TRBV7-2 to TRBJ2-7; D not certain. The CDR3 is 15 residues long. The ends were cut back, 5 bases at V and 0 bases at J, with 14 bases in the middle. Germline CDR1 is SGHTA and CDR2 is FQGNSA. The CDR3 bases are TGTGCCAGCAGCCTTCAGAGGCCTAGCTCCTACGAGCAGTACTTC. It yields the protein CASSLQRPSSYEQYF.

V is TRBV19 and J is TRBJ1-1, with 9 bases aligning to TRBD1. Trimming cost V 7 bases and J 4 bases; bases outside gene matches: 4. The CDR3 extends over 13 amino acids. Germline CDR1 and CDR2: LNHDA and SQIVND (reference sequence). CDR3 amino acids: CASIGQGSTEAFF. In DNA form, the CDR3 reads TGTGCCAGTATCGGACAGGGGAGCACTGAAGCTTTCTTT.

The genes are TRBV14 and TRBJ2-1, with 11 bases lining up with TRBD2. CDR3 length: 18 amino acids. Trimming took 5 bases from V and 3 from J; bases not matched to a gene: 12. CDR1 and CDR2 (germline): SGHDN, FVKESK. This CDR3 reads CASSSGQGSGRVYNEQFF. CDR3 nucleotide sequence: TGTGCCAGCAGCTCAGGACAGGGTAGCGGGAGGGTCTACAATGAGCAGTTCTTC.